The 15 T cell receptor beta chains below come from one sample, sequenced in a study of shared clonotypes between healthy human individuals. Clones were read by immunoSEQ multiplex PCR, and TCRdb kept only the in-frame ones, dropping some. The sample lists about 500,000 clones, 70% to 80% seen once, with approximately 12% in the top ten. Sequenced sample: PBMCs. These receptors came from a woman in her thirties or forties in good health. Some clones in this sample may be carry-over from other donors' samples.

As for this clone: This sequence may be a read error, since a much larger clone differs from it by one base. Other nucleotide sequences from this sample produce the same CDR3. CDR3 region: CASSKRDRGRDIQYF. The CDR3 DNA follows: TGTGCCAGCAGCAAGAGGGACAGGGGAAGGGACATTCAGTACTTC. The chain employs TRBV21-1 and TRBJ2-4; the D call of TRBD1 is as the table states it, not checked on the DNA. TRBV21-1 is tagged as a pseudogene. This CDR3 is 15 amino acids long.

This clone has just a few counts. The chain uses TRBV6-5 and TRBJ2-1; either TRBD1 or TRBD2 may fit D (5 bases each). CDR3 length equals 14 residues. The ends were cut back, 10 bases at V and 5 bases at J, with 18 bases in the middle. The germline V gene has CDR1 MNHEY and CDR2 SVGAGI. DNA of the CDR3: TGTGCCACGAGTTACGGGGCGGGTAACAATGAGCAGTTCTTC. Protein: CATSYGAGNNEQFF.

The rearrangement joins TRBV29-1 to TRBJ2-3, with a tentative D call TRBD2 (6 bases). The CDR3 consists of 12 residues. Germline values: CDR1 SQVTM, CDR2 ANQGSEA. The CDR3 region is CRATAGTDTQYF. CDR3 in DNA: TGCAGAGCCACCGCGGGAACGGATACGCAGTATTTT.

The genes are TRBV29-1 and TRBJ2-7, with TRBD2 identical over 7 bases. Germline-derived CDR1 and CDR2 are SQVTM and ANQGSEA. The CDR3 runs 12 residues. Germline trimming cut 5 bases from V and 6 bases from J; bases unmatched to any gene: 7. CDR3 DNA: TGCAGCGTTAGCGGGAACCGAGGCGAGCAGTACTTC. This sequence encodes CSVSGNRGEQYF.

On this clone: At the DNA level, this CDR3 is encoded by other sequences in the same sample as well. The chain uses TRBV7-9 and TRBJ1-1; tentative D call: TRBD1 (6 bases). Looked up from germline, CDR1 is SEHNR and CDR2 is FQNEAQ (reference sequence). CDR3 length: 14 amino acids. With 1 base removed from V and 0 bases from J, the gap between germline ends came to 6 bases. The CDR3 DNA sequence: TGTGCCAGCAGCTTAGGGGGGCTGAACACTGAAGCTTTCTTT. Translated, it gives CASSLGGLNTEAFF.

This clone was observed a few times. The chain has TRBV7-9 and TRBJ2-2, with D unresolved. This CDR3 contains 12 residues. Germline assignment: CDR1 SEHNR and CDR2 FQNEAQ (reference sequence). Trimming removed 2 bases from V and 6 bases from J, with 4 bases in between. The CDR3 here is CASSLKPGELFF. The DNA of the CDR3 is TGTGCCAGCAGCTTAAAGCCCGGGGAGCTGTTTTTT.

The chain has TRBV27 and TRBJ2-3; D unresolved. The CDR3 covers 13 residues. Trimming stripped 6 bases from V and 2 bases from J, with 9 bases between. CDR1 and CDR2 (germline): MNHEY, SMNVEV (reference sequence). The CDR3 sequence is CASSWTDTDTQYF. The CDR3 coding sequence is TGTGCCAGCAGCTGGACGGACACAGATACGCAGTATTTT.

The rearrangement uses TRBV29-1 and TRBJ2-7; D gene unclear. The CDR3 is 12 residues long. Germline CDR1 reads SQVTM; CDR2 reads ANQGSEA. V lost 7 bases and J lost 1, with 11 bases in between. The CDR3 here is CSASQTSYEQYF. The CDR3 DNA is TGCAGCGCGTCTCAGACTTCCTACGAGCAGTACTTC.

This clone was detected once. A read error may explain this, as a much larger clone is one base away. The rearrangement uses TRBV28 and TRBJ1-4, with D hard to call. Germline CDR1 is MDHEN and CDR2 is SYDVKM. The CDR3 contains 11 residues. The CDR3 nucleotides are TGTGCCAGCGGTTTTAATGAAAAACTGTTTTTT. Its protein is CASGFNEKLFF.

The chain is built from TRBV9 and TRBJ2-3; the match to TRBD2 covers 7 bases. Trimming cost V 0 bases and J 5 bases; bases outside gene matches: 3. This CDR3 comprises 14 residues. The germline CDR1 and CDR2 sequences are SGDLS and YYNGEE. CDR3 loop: CASSVGSGQDTQYF. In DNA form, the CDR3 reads TGTGCCAGCAGCGTAGGTAGCGGGCAAGATACGCAGTATTTT.

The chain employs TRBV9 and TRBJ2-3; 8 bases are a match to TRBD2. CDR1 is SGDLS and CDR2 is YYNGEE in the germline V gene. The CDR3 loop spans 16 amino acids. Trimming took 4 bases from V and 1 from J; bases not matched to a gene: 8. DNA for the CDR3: TGTGCCAGCAGCCTGCAAGCGGGAGTAGGCACAGATACGCAGTATTTT. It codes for CASSLQAGVGTDTQYF.

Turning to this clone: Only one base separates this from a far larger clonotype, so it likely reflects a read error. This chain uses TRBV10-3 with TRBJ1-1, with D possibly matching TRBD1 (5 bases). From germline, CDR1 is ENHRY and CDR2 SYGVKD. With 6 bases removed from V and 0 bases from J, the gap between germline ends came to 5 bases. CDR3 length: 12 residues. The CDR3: CAIRGLNTEAFF. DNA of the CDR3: TGTGCCATCAGGGGACTGAACACTGAAGCTTTCTTT.

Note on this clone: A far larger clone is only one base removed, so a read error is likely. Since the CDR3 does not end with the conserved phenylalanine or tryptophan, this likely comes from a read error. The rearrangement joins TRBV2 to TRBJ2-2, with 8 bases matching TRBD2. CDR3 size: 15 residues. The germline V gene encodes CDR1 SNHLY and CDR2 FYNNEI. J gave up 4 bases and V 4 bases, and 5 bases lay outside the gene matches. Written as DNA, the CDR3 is TGTGCCAGCAGTGTAGCGGGGCGTGGCACCGGGGAGCTGTTTCTT. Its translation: CASSVAGRGTGELFL.

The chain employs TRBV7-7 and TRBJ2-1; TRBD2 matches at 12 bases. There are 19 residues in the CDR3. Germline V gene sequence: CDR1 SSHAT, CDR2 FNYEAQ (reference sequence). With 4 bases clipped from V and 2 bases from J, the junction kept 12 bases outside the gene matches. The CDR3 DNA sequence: TGTGCCAGCAGCTCCCTCCCTAGGACTAGCGGGACGACCTACAATGAGCAGTTCTTC. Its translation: CASSSLPRTSGTTYNEQFF.

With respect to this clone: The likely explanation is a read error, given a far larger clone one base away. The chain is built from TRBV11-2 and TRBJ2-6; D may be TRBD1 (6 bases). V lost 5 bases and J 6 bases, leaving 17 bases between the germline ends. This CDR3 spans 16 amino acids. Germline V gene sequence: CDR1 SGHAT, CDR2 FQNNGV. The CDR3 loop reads CASSLQGNIEANVLTF. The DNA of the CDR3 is TGTGCCAGCAGCCTACAGGGAAATATTGAGGCCAACGTCCTGACTTTC.